A selection of T cell receptor beta chains follows, all from one sample in a study of CD8 T cells in Susac syndrome. A single record per CDR3 protein comes from TCRdb applying MiXCR to the immunoSEQ multiplex PCR reads. The table lists more than 150,000 distinct CDR3 sequences, about 90% of them singletons. Source material: CD4+ T cells from PBMCs. The receptors were gathered from a human donor in good health. Each CDR3 is given with its conserved first and last residue. Each record gives: clone size, D gene, J gene, V gene, CDR3 protein, CDR3 DNA. D genes are given only for firm matches. For some rows the clone size is stated as once, few or many, or as a class when expanded; others skip it.

>-|TRBD1|TRBJ1-1|TRBV7-9
CASSPGQGGLLNLRTEAFF
TGTGCCAGCAGCCCGGGACAGGGGGGACTACTCAACCTCAGGACTGAAGCTTTCTTT
>-|-|TRBJ1-1|TRBV20-1
CSASYLRQMNTEAFF
TGCAGTGCTAGTTATCTCAGGCAGATGAACACTGAAGCTTTCTTT
>-|TRBD1|TRBJ2-3|TRBV2
CASRVQGASPDTQYF
TGTGCCAGCAGAGTACAGGGGGCGTCTCCAGATACGCAGTATTTT
>-|-|TRBJ1-1|TRBV12-3/TRBV12-4
CASSFARAEAFF
TGTGCCAGCAGTTTCGCTAGGGCTGAAGCTTTCTTT
>-|TRBD2|TRBJ2-3|TRBV18
CASSTRVLAYTDTQYF
TGTGCCAGCTCAACGAGAGTACTAGCGTACACAGATACGCAGTATTTT
>-|-|TRBJ2-4|TRBV19
CASSIADGSPNIQYF
TGTGCCAGTAGTATAGCGGACGGCTCCCCAAACATTCAGTACTTC
>-|-|TRBJ1-1|TRBV7-2
CASSSHGGSVTEAFF
TGTGCCAGCAGCTCGCACGGAGGGAGTGTCACTGAAGCTTTCTTT
>once|-|TRBJ1-1|TRBV30
CAWSGLMNTEAFF
TGTGCCTGGAGTGGGCTCATGAACACTGAAGCTTTCTTT
>-|-|TRBJ2-5|TRBV5-6
CASSQTGQETQYF
TGTGCCAGCAGCCAGACAGGCCAAGAGACCCAGTACTTC
>-|TRBD2|TRBJ2-3|TRBV5-4
CASSPQLAGVTDTQYF
TGTGCCAGCAGCCCACAACTAGCGGGGGTCACAGATACGCAGTATTTT
>once|-|TRBJ2-5|TRBV28
CASTTGDQETQYF
TGTGCCAGCACCACGGGGGACCAAGAGACCCAGTACTTC
>-|-|TRBJ1-1|TRBV5-1
CASSKGTILSNTEAFF
TGCGCCAGCAGCAAAGGGACCATCTTATCGAACACTGAAGCTTTCTTT
>-|-|TRBJ1-1|TRBV5-1
CASSSDAGDTEAFF
TGCGCCAGCAGCTCGGACGCGGGGGACACTGAAGCTTTCTTT
>-|-|TRBJ2-1|TRBV3-1
CASSQDTSSYNEQFF
TGTGCCAGCAGCCAAGATACTAGCTCCTACAATGAGCAGTTCTTC
>-|-|TRBJ2-5|TRBV2
CASSGWGKTGRETQYF
TGTGCCAGCAGTGGATGGGGCAAAACCGGGAGAGAGACCCAGTACTTC
>-|TRBD2|TRBJ2-5|TRBV18
CASSRGLAGHLEETQYF
TGTGCCAGCTCACGGGGACTAGCGGGACACCTAGAAGAGACCCAGTACTTC
>few|-|TRBJ1-5|TRBV28
CASSPRGGNQPQHF
TGTGCCAGCAGTCCGAGAGGGGGCAATCAGCCCCAGCATTTT
>-|TRBD2|TRBJ2-5|TRBV6-5
CASRGTSPETQYF
TGTGCCAGCAGGGGGACTAGCCCCGAGACCCAGTACTTC
>-|-|TRBJ2-5|TRBV9
CASSVDSGQYGMETQYF
TGTGCCAGCAGCGTAGATTCTGGACAGTACGGGATGGAGACCCAGTACTTC
>-|-|TRBJ2-7|TRBV28
CASRVSADEQYF
TGTGCCAGCAGGGTCTCGGCCGACGAGCAGTACTTC
>-|-|TRBJ2-7|TRBV18
CASSPPRGLAYEQYF
TGTGCCAGCTCACCACCGAGAGGGCTGGCCTACGAGCAGTACTTC
>-|-|TRBJ1-2|TRBV5-1
CASSSDAGFDGYTF
TGCGCCAGCAGCTCGGATGCCGGCTTTGATGGCTACACCTTC
>-|TRBD2|TRBJ2-3|TRBV7-2
CASSLVLAGGTDTQYF
TGTGCCAGCAGCTTAGTGCTAGCGGGGGGCACAGATACGCAGTATTTT
>-|-|TRBJ2-3|TRBV5-1
CASSLGGSSTDTQYF
TGTGCCAGCAGCTTGGGGGGCTCGAGCACAGATACGCAGTATTTT
>-|-|TRBJ1-1|TRBV29-1
CSANQGRGEAFF
TGCAGCGCCAACCAGGGAAGGGGTGAAGCTTTCTTT
>-|TRBD2|TRBJ2-3|TRBV7-2
CASSSSHGSGGGGTQYF
TGTGCCAGCAGCTCATCCCATGGTAGCGGGGGAGGAGGTACGCAGTATTTT
>-|TRBD2|TRBJ2-3|TRBV19
CASSIVAGGPTDTQYF
TGTGCCAGTAGTATTGTGGCGGGAGGGCCCACAGATACGCAGTATTTT
>-|TRBD1|TRBJ2-7|TRBV4-1
CASSLGTGPSYEQYF
TGCGCCAGCAGCCTCGGGACAGGTCCCTCCTACGAGCAGTACTTC
>once|TRBD1|TRBJ2-7|TRBV20-1
CSAELNPGQGTYEQYF
TGCAGTGCAGAACTGAACCCGGGACAGGGAACCTACGAGCAGTACTTC
>-|TRBD1|TRBJ2-1|TRBV12-3/TRBV12-4
CASSRGQGDEQFF
TGTGCCAGCAGCCGAGGACAGGGGGATGAGCAGTTCTTC
>-|TRBD1|TRBJ1-2|TRBV28
CASSSWGQGRYGYTF
TGTGCCAGCAGTTCATGGGGACAGGGTCGCTATGGCTACACCTTC
>-|TRBD2|TRBJ2-1|TRBV5-1
CASSLRASGGYNEQFF
TGCGCCAGCAGCTTGCGGGCTAGCGGGGGCTACAATGAGCAGTTCTTC
>once|TRBD1|TRBJ1-6|TRBV12-3/TRBV12-4
CASSFQHPGQGNSPLHF
TGTGCCAGCAGTTTCCAGCATCCGGGACAGGGTAATTCACCCCTCCACTTT
>-|-|TRBJ2-3|TRBV29-1
CSVRRTDTQYF
TGCAGCGTTCGGAGGACAGATACGCAGTATTTT
>-|-|TRBJ2-3|TRBV6-6
CASNKPPLTDTQYF
TGTGCCAGCAATAAGCCCCCCTTGACCGATACGCAGTATTTT
>-|-|TRBJ1-5|TRBV3-1
CASSQPGQGSPQHF
TGTGCCAGCAGCCAACCGGGACAAGGGTCGCCCCAGCATTTT
>-|TRBD2|TRBJ2-7|TRBV5-1
CASSARLAGNYEQYF
TGCGCCAGCAGCGCCCGACTAGCGGGAAACTACGAGCAGTACTTC
>-|TRBD2|TRBJ2-1|TRBV29-1
CSADSGVRFF
TGCAGCGCCGATAGCGGGGTGAGGTTCTTC
>-|TRBD1|TRBJ2-7|TRBV28
CASRQGFYEQYF
TGTGCCAGCAGACAGGGGTTCTACGAGCAGTACTTC
>-|TRBD1|TRBJ1-1|TRBV19
CASSPGQGRNTEAFF
TGTGCCAGTAGTCCGGGACAGGGGCGGAACACTGAAGCTTTCTTT
>-|-|TRBJ2-1|TRBV19
CASSIAGANEQFF
TGTGCCAGTAGTATAGCGGGAGCTAATGAGCAGTTCTTC
>-|-|TRBJ2-7|TRBV7-9
CASSPHGLDTYEQYF
TGTGCCAGCAGCCCACACGGACTTGACACCTACGAGCAGTACTTC
>-|TRBD1|TRBJ2-3|TRBV5-1
CASSTGQGATDTQYF
TGCGCCAGCAGCACGGGACAGGGGGCAACAGATACGCAGTATTTT